This T cell receptor (beta chain) is drawn from a study of cytomegalovirus exposure and HLA in healthy donors. With 60 Vbeta and 13 Jbeta primers, the PCR was carried out. Generated by immunoSEQ multiplex PCR, the TCRdb table keeps only in-frame clones and is missing some. This sample carries approximately 110,000 clones, approximately 70% of them seen once, and the ten largest clones take roughly 8.7%. This clone was observed a handful of times. What was sequenced was PBMCs. The clonotype originates from a man aged 25 to 40 in good health and CMV-seropositive.

The CDR3 protein is CASSPPRTGVGYTF. The CDR3 nucleotides are TGTGCCAGTAGTCCCCCAAGGACAGGGGTTGGCTACACCTTC. V and J are TRBV19 and TRBJ1-2; 9 nucleotides agree with TRBD1. The CDR3 has 14 amino acids. CDR1 is LNHDA, CDR2 SQIVND, per germline (reference sequence). Losses at the gene ends were 5 bases for V and 7 bases for J; bases not matched to a gene: 8.